This TCR beta chain emerged from a study of T cells in Graves' hyperthyroidism and ophthalmopathy. The CDR3 length is 16 residues. CDR1 and CDR2 (germline): SGDLS, YYNGEE. V was shortened by 3 bases and J by 0 bases, with 12 bases between the two germline ends. Amplification of TCR beta CDR3 regions used RNA as the template. The TCR CDR3 was amplified in a first-round RT-PCR using the HTBI primer set. TCRdb redid the calling of the multiplex PCR reads with MiXCR, one entry per CDR3 protein. Of approximately 400,000 distinct CDR3 sequences in the sample, approximately 17% are singletons; the top ten hold around two fifths.

The material sequenced was blood. The sequence derives from a man in his late teens or twenties with Graves' ophthalmopathy. The V and J genes are TRBV9 and TRBJ2-2, with D possibly being TRBD1 or TRBD2 (5 bases each). The CDR3 coding sequence is TGTGCCAGCAGCGCCCGGGACGGCTCGAACACCGGGGAGCTGTTTTTT. As protein: CASSARDGSNTGELFF.